What follows describes a single TCR beta chain. Its antigen is still unknown. Trimming cost V 4 bases and J 7 bases; bases outside gene matches: 7. In germline, CDR1 is SGHTA, CDR2 FQGNSA. The CDR3 consists of 14 residues. This specimen belongs to a study of T cell responses to AZD1222 COVID-19 vaccine. Study-level points and caveats: Females made up more of the donors, who were largely white British, and clonal diversity may have come out too low.

Sequencing used immunoSEQ multiplex PCR; TCRdb keeps in-frame clones, though not all of them. The sample yields 140,000 to 150,000 clones, 88% seen once. V gene TRBV7-2 combines with J gene TRBJ1-2; 9 nucleotides align to TRBD1. This sample comprised peripheral blood, obtained on day 0 of AZD1222 vaccination. This TCR was sampled from an adult in good health. CDR3 DNA: TGTGCCAGCAGCTCTACGGGACAGGGCTCTGGCTACACCTTC. Translated, it gives CASSSTGQGSGYTF.